The present T cell receptor (beta chain) was sequenced within a study of identical twins. Study-wide findings and caveats: It was possible that invariant MAIT and iNKT cells partly confounded the zero-insertion analyses. Whereas memory repertoires showed no such difference, abundant cord blood beta clonotypes carried fewer insertions.

TCRdb re-derived calls from the 5' RACE reads in MiXCR, one entry per CDR3 protein. This sample has hundreds of thousands of distinct CDR3 sequences, with under 25% found just once. In regard to this clonotype: Its antigen is not known.

A further study also used this sample, focusing on yellow fever vaccine responses in identical twins.

This receptor was taken from a woman aged 18-29 years in good health. Sequenced sample: CD4+ T cells sorted from blood.

DNA of the CDR3: TGTGCCAGCAGTTACGACAGGCCCTCCACCTACGAGCAGTACTTC. It is translated as CASSYDRPSTYEQYF. The genes are TRBV6-6 and TRBJ2-7, with D tentatively TRBD1 (6 bases). V lost 2 bases and J lost 2, with 13 bases in between. Germline CDR1 reads MNHNY; CDR2 reads SVGAGI (reference sequence). The CDR3 has 15 amino acids.